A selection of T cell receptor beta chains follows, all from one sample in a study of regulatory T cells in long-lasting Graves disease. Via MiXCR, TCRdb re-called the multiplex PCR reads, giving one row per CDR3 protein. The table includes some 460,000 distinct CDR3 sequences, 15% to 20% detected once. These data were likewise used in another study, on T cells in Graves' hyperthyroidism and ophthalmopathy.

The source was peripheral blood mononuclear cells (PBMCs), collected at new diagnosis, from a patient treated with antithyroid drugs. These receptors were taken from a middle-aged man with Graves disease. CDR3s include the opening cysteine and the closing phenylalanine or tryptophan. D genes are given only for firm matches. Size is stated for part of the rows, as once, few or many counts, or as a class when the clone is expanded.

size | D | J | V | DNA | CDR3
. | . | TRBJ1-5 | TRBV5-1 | TGCGCCAGCAGCTTGAACGCAGGGTATAGCAATCAGCCCCAGCATTTT | CASSLNAGYSNQPQHF
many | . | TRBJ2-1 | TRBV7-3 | TGTGCCAGCAGCCCTGACAGATCCTACAATGAGCAGTTCTTC | CASSPDRSYNEQFF
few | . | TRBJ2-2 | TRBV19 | TGTGCCAGTAGTATAGGGTGGCGTTCGCTGGTCCCCGGGGAGCTGTTTTTT | CASSIGWRSLVPGELFF
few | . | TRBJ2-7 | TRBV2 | TGTGCCAGCGGTACTAACGGGGACCGGAGCTCCTACGAGCAGTACTTC | CASGTNGDRSSYEQYF
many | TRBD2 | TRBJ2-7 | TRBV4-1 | TGCGCCAGCAGCCAAGATTTCGCTAGCGGGTTTTACGAGCAGTACTTC | CASSQDFASGFYEQYF
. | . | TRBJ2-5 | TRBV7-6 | TGTGCCGGCAGCTCCTGGGACTCGCTGTACCAAGAGACCCAGTACTTC | CAGSSWDSLYQETQYF
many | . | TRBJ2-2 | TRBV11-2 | TGTGCCAGCAGCCCCCTCCGAGGTTTCACCGGGGAGCTGTTTTTT | CASSPLRGFTGELFF
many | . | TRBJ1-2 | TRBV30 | TGTGCCTGGAGTGTACTGGTGGCCGGCTACACCTTC | CAWSVLVAGYTF
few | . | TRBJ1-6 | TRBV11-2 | TGTGCCAGCAGCTTGGGCGGGTGGTATAATTCACCCCTCCACTTT | CASSLGGWYNSPLHF
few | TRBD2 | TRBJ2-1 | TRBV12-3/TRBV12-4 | TGTGCCAGCAGCAAAAGCGGGAGGAAAAATGAGCAGTTCTTC | CASSKSGRKNEQFF
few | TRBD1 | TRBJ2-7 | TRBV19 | TGTGCCAGTAGTGCCCGGACAGGGGGCTTCTCCTACGAGCAGTACTTC | CASSARTGGFSYEQYF
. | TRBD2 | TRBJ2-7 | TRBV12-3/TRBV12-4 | TGTGCCAGCAGTGTAGCGGGAGCCTCCTACGAGCAGTACTTC | CASSVAGASYEQYF
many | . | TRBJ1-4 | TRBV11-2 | TGTGCCAGCAGCCCCCGAGGGGGTACGCATAATGAAAAACTGTTTTTT | CASSPRGGTHNEKLFF
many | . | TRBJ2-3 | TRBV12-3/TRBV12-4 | TGTGCCAGCAGCTTGCGGGACAGCACAGATACGCAGTATTTT | CASSLRDSTDTQYF
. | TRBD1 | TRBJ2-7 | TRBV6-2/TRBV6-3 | TGTGCCAGCAACCAGGACAGGTACTCCTACGAGCAGTACTTC | CASNQDRYSYEQYF
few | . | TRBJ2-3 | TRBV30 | TGTGCCTGGGGAGCTGGGGTGCAGCCAGATACGCAGTATTTT | CAWGAGVQPDTQYF
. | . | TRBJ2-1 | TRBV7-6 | TGTGCCAGCAGCCTATTGGACAGAGAGAACAATGAGCAGTTCTTC | CASSLLDRENNEQFF
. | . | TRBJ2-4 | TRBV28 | TGTGCCAGCAGTGACGCCGGGACGACGCGTGGCATTCAGTACTTC | CASSDAGTTRGIQYF
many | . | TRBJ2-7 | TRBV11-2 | TGTGCCAGCAGCTTCTGGGACACTAACTCCTACGAGCAGTACTTC | CASSFWDTNSYEQYF
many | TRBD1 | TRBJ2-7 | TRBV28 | TGTGCCAGCAGTTTGCCCGGGACAGGGGACGAGCAGTACTTC | CASSLPGTGDEQYF
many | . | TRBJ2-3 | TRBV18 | TGTGCCAGCTCACCGCAACGGGACACTTTCACAGATACGCAGTATTTT | CASSPQRDTFTDTQYF
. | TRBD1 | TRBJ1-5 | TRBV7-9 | TGTGCCAGCAGCTTAGGGACTGGGACAGCGGGCAATCAGCCCCAGCATTTT | CASSLGTGTAGNQPQHF
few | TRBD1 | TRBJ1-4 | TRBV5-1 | TGCGCCAGCAGCTTGGGAGGGGGCACTAATGAAAAACTGTTTTTT | CASSLGGGTNEKLFF
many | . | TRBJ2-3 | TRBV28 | TGTGCCAGCATTCCGACAGGCGCCCAGACAGATACGCAGTATTTT | CASIPTGAQTDTQYF
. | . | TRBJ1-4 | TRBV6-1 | TGTGCCAGCAGCAACTCAGGGCACGAAAAACTGTCTTTT | CASSNSGHEKLSF
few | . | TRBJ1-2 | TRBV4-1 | TGCGCCAGCAGCCAAGAACCGGGTGTGGCTAACTATGGCTACACCTTC | CASSQEPGVANYGYTF
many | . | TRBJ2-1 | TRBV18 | TGTGCCAGCTCCCCAGGGGGGGCGGGAGCCTACAATGAGCAGTTCTTC | CASSPGGAGAYNEQFF
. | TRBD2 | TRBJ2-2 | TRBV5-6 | TGTGCCAGCAGCCCGCGGACTAGCGGGAGAACCGGGGAGCTGTTTTTT | CASSPRTSGRTGELFF
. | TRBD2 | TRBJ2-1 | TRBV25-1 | TGTGCCAGCAGTGATGTAGCGGGAAGGTACAATGAGCAGTTCTTC | CASSDVAGRYNEQFF
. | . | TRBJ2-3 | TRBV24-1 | TGTGCCACCAGTGACGGCGGAACCTACACAGATACGCAGTATTTT | CATSDGGTYTDTQYF
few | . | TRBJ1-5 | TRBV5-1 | TGCGCCAGCAGCTTGATTGGGGATCAGCCCCAGCATTTT | CASSLIGDQPQHF
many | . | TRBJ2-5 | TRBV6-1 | TGTGCCAGCAGTGAAGGTCCTCCGGGGGAGACCCAGTACTTC | CASSEGPPGETQYF
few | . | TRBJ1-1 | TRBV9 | TGTGCCAGCAGCACGATTGGAGGCACTGAAGCTTTCTTT | CASSTIGGTEAFF
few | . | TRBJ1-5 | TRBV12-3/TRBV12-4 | TGTGCCAGCAGCCTGAGGCGGGGTAAGAATCAGCCCCAGCATTTT | CASSLRRGKNQPQHF
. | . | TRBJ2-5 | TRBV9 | TGTGCCAGCAGCCCTCCAGGGGCCCAAGAGACCCAGTACTTC | CASSPPGAQETQYF
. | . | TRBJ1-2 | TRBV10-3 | TGTGCCATCAATGACGGCTACTATGGCTACACCTTC | CAINDGYYGYTF
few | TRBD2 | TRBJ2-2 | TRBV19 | TGTGCCAGTAGTATACCGGGCGGGAGTAACACCGGGGAGCTGTTTTTT | CASSIPGGSNTGELFF
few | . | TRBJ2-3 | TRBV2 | TGTGCCAGCTGCCGCGATACGCAGTATTTT | CASCRDTQYF
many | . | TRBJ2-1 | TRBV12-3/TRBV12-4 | TGTGCCAGCAGTGGGACGGTGAATGAGCAGTTCTTC | CASSGTVNEQFF
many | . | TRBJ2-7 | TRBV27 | TGTGCCAGCGCGAAGGCATCAGAACCCTACGAGCAGTACTTC | CASAKASEPYEQYF
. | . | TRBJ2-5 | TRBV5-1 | TGCGCCAGCGCTGGCAGGGTACAAGAGACCCAGTACTTC | CASAGRVQETQYF
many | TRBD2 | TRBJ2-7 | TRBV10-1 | TGCGCCAGCAGTGAGTCGGCGGGGGGTTACGAGCAGTACTTC | CASSESAGGYEQYF
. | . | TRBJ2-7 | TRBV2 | TGTGCCAGCGGCCGGGACCGACTCTACGAGCAGTACTTC | CASGRDRLYEQYF
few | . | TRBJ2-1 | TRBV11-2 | TGTGCCAGCAGTAGGACGGAGAATGAGCAGTTCTTC | CASSRTENEQFF
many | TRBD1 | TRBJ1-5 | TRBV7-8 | TGTGCCAGCAGAGGGGACAGGGAGAGGGGGAGCAATCAGCCCCAGCATTTT | CASRGDRERGSNQPQHF
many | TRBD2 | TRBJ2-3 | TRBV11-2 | TGTGCCAGCAGTAGGACTAGCGGAGGCACAGATACGCAGTATTTT | CASSRTSGGTDTQYF
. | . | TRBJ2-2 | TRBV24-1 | TGTGCCACCAGTGAGGCCCCCGGGGAGCTGTTTTTT | CATSEAPGELFF
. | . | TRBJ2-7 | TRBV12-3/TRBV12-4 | TGTGCCAGCAGCCGCGACAGGGCCCGGGGGGAGCAGTACTTC | CASSRDRARGEQYF
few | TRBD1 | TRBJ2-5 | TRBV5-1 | TGCGCCAGCAGCTGGGGACAGGGGTATGAGACCCAGTACTTC | CASSWGQGYETQYF
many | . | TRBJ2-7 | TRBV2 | TGTGCCAGCAGTCGAGCCTTGCAGCTAAGCTCCTACGAGCAGTACTTC | CASSRALQLSSYEQYF
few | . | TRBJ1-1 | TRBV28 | TGTGCCAGCAGTTTAATACAGGAGAACACTGAAGCTTTCTTT | CASSLIQENTEAFF